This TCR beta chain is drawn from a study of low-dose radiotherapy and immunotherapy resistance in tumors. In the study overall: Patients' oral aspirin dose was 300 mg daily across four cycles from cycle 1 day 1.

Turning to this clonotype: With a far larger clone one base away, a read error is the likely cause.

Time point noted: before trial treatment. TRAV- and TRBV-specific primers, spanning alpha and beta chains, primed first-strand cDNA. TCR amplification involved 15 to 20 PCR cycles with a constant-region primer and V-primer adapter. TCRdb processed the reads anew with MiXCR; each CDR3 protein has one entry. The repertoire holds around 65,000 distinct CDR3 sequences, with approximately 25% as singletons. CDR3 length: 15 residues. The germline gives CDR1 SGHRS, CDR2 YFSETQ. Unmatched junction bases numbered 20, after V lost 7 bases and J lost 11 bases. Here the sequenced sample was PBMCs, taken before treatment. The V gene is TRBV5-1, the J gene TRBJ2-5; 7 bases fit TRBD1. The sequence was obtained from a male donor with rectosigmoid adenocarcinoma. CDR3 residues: CASFPGTASVTEQYF. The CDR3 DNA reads TGCGCCAGCTTCCCCGGGACAGCTTCCGTTACTGAGCAGTACTTC.